This T cell receptor beta chain derives from a study of beta chain features in type 1 diabetes. This clone showed up just a few times. Every isolated RNA sample was fully reverse transcribed, so sequencing captured expressed TCRB transcripts. This table comes from immunoSEQ multiplex PCR, and its TCRdb copy is limited to in-frame clones, with some not included. The sample includes 310,000 or so clones, 7% to 9% seen only once; the top ten take less than 0.45%. This CDR3 is built from 14 residues. J lost 5 bases, V lost 7 bases, and 8 bases had no gene match. Per the germline V gene, CDR1 is SGHVS and CDR2 is FQNEAQ.

Sample: central memory CD4+ T cells from blood. This receptor was identified in a young woman in good health. V and J are TRBV7-8 and TRBJ2-7; 10 positions agree with TRBD1. DNA of the CDR3: TGTGCCAGCAAGTTGACAGGGGGCCTGAACGAGCAGTACTTC. Encoded protein: CASKLTGGLNEQYF. The complete variable domain, with remaining parts taken from reference TRBV7-8 and TRBJ2-7, reads GAGVSQSPRYKVAKRGQDVALRCDPISGHVSLFWYQQALGQGPEFLTYFQNEAQLDKSGLPSDRFFAERPEGSVSTLKIQRTQQEDSAVYLCASKLTGGLNEQYFGPGTRLTVT.